The rows below give T cell receptor beta chains drawn from one sample of a study of cytomegalovirus exposure and HLA in healthy donors. The protocol was immunoSEQ multiplex PCR, while the TCRdb copy is restricted to in-frame clones and leaves out a portion. This table has 59,000 or so clones, approximately 75% appearing once. The sequenced sample consisted of PBMCs. Every receptor here comes from a man younger than 45 in good health and CMV-seropositive. The CDR3 runs from the conserved cysteine through the conserved F or W. A D gene is named only where the DNA matches it firmly. Only part of the rows carry a size: once, few, many, or a class if the clone is expanded.

v_gene	abundance	j_gene	d_gene	CDR3nt	CDR3aa
TRBV5-4	few	TRBJ1-1	TRBD1	TGTGCCAGCAGCTGGGACAGGGCGAACACTGAAGCTTTCTTT	CASSWDRANTEAFF
TRBV10-3	few	TRBJ2-5	NA	TGTGCCATCAGTGAGACCGGGACACCCCAAGAGACCCAGTACTTC	CAISETGTPQETQYF
TRBV5-1	NA	TRBJ2-4	TRBD1	TGCGCCAGCAGCTGGCAGGGGGCAGAGGCCAAAAACATTCAGTACTTC	CASSWQGAEAKNIQYF
TRBV4-2	few	TRBJ1-2	TRBD1	TGTGCCAGCAGCCCAAGGGACAGGGAAGGCTATGGCTACACCTTC	CASSPRDREGYGYTF
TRBV9	NA	TRBJ2-1	NA	TGTGCCAGCAGCCCATCCTCCAACGTAGGGGGGGCTGAGCAGTTCTTC	CASSPSSNVGGAEQFF
TRBV14	large	TRBJ1-2	NA	TGTGCCAGCAGCCAAGGAGTGTATAGTGGCTACACCTTC	CASSQGVYSGYTF
TRBV5-6	NA	TRBJ1-5	NA	TGTGCCAGCAGCTTGGGGAGTCAGCCCCAGCATTTT	CASSLGSQPQHF
TRBV19	medium-sized	TRBJ1-3	NA	TGTGCCAGTTTTATAGGCCCGAGCTCTGGAAACACCATATATTTT	CASFIGPSSGNTIYF
TRBV5-4	NA	TRBJ1-5	NA	TGTGCCAGCAGCTTGCAGGGCCGAACCGATCAGCCCCAGCATTTT	CASSLQGRTDQPQHF
TRBV5-4	NA	TRBJ1-3	NA	TGTGCCAGAAGCTTTGAGACTACTGAAAGAAACACCATATATTTT	CARSFETTERNTIYF
TRBV27	few	TRBJ2-7	TRBD1	TGTGCCAGCAGTTTATACCAGGGGGCCTACGAGCAGTACTTC	CASSLYQGAYEQYF
TRBV28	NA	TRBJ1-1	NA	TGTGCCAGCAGTTTCACAGGGAACACTGAAGCTTTCTTT	CASSFTGNTEAFF
TRBV30	NA	TRBJ1-1	NA	TGTGCCTGGGGGGAGTCGATGAACACTGAAGCTTTCTTT	CAWGESMNTEAFF
TRBV5-1	few	TRBJ2-2	NA	TGCGCCAGCAGCTCTCCAGGGGGGACCGGGGAGCTGTTTTTT	CASSSPGGTGELFF
TRBV4-2	NA	TRBJ2-3	NA	TGTGCCAGCAGCCAAGGAGAAACCACAGATACGCAGTATTTT	CASSQGETTDTQYF